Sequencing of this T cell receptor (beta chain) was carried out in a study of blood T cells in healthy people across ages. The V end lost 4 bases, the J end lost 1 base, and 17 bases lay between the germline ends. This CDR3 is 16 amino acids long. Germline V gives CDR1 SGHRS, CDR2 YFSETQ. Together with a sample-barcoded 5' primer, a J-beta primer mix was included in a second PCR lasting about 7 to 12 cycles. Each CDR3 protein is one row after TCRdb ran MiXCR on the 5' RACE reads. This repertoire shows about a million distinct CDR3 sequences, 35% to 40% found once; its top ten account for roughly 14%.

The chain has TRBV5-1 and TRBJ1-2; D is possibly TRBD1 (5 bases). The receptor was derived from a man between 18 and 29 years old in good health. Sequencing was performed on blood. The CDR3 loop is CASSLRGTTINYGYTF. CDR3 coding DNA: TGCGCCAGCAGCCTCCGGGGCACCACCATTAACTATGGCTACACCTTC.